This TCR beta chain was captured in a study of identical twins. Whole-study findings and limits: Beta out-of-frame sequences showed weaker excess twin sharing. Shared out-of-frame alpha sequences (those common to twins) showed excess low generation probability. In cord blood, abundant beta clonotypes had fewer insertions; memory showed no trend.

After template switching added a universal primer site, the resulting cDNA carried unique molecular identifiers. From the 5' RACE reads, TCRdb called clonotypes with MiXCR, one entry per CDR3 protein. Counted here are over 200,000 distinct CDR3 sequences, around 9.6% occurring once; the ten biggest clones make up just over 5%. With V trimmed by 2 bases and J by 8 bases, 7 bases remained unmatched. Germline V gene data show CDR1 as SGDLS and CDR2 as YYNGEE. The CDR3 spans 14 residues. A few counts support this clonotype. The antigen remains unidentified. This sequence joins TRBV9 and TRBJ1-2, with 9 bases lining up with TRBD1. This TCR was sampled from a young woman in good health. The sample consisted of memory (CD45RO+) T cells sorted from blood. CDR3 loop: CASSVGQGLKGYTF. Here the CDR3 DNA reads TGTGCCAGCAGCGTCGGACAGGGGCTGAAGGGCTACACCTTC.